A selection of T cell receptor beta chains follows, all from one sample in a study of blood T cells in healthy people across ages. TCRdb called the 5' RACE reads again in MiXCR, with one record for every CDR3 protein. The sample yields some 920,000 distinct CDR3 sequences, 45% to 60% seen once. Sequencing was performed on blood. The receptor set was obtained from a woman in her sixties in good health. CDR3s include the opening cysteine and the closing phenylalanine or tryptophan. D genes are given only for firm matches. Rows give clone size only sometimes, using once, few, many, or a class for an expanded clone.

J gene | D gene | clone size | V gene | CDR3 DNA | CDR3 protein
TRBJ2-5 | . | . | TRBV29-1 | TGCAGCGTTACCCCAGGGGGGCAAGAGACCCAGTACTTC | CSVTPGGQETQYF
TRBJ1-2 | TRBD1 | . | TRBV14 | TGTGCCAGCAGCCAAACTGACAGGGTGTACGGCTACACCTTC | CASSQTDRVYGYTF
TRBJ2-5 | TRBD2 | . | TRBV7-9 | TGTGCCAGCAGCCCCAAGTGGGGCGGACTAGTTGAGACCCAGTACTTC | CASSPKWGGLVETQYF
TRBJ2-5 | . | few | TRBV29-1 | TGCAGCGCCCAAATTGGGGGGGAGACCCAGTACTTC | CSAQIGGETQYF
TRBJ2-5 | . | . | TRBV5-1 | TGCGCCAGCAGCTACGATGGACGGGCCGCGCTTTCGGAGACCCAGTACTTC | CASSYDGRAALSETQYF
TRBJ2-7 | . | . | TRBV12-3/TRBV12-4 | TGTGCCAGCAGCCCTCGCCTGGCTAGCAACGAGCAGTACTTC | CASSPRLASNEQYF
TRBJ1-5 | . | . | TRBV5-1 | TGCGCCAGTCCTCAGGGTGTGAGCAATCAGCCCCAGCATTTT | CASPQGVSNQPQHF
TRBJ2-7 | . | . | TRBV12-3/TRBV12-4 | TGTGCCAGCACCTCCAGCCCCTACAGTGAGCAGTACTTC | CASTSSPYSEQYF
TRBJ2-7 | TRBD1 | . | TRBV27 | TGTGCCAGCAGTTTGGGACAGGCCATTTACGAGCAGTACTTC | CASSLGQAIYEQYF
TRBJ1-3 | TRBD1 | . | TRBV5-1 | TGCGCCAGCAGCCCGCCGGGACAGCACTCTGGAAACACCATATATTTT | CASSPPGQHSGNTIYF
TRBJ2-7 | . | . | TRBV3-1 | TGTGCCAGCAGTACCAGGGTGGCCTCCTACGAGCAGTACTTC | CASSTRVASYEQYF
TRBJ2-2 | . | . | TRBV20-1 | TGCAGTGCTTCCTCGTGGAGGGGGCTTACCGGGGAGCTGTTTTTT | CSASSWRGLTGELFF
TRBJ2-1 | TRBD2 | . | TRBV4-1 | TGCGCCAGCAGCCAGACAAGCGGGATCCCCTACAATGAGCAGTTCTTC | CASSQTSGIPYNEQFF
TRBJ2-3 | TRBD2 | . | TRBV28 | TGTGCCAGCAGTTTAGGAGCGGGGAGCAGAGATACGCAGTATTTT | CASSLGAGSRDTQYF
TRBJ2-5 | TRBD1 | few | TRBV7-8 | TGTGCCAGCAGCCCATCCCCCGGGACAGGGTTGGAGACCCAGTACTTC | CASSPSPGTGLETQYF
TRBJ2-1 | TRBD2 | . | TRBV20-1 | TGCAGTGCTAGATCGGGACTAGCGGGGAGCTCCTACAATGAGCAGTTCTTC | CSARSGLAGSSYNEQFF
TRBJ1-2 | . | . | TRBV29-1 | TGCAGCGTTGAGGCAGGGGACTATGGCTACACCTTC | CSVEAGDYGYTF
TRBJ2-1 | TRBD1 | few | TRBV7-2 | TGTGCCAGCAGCTCTCCACAGGGGGTGAACAATGAGCAGTTCTTC | CASSSPQGVNNEQFF
TRBJ2-5 | . | few | TRBV20-1 | TGCAGTGCTATAGTCGGAGCGTCGGAGACCCAGTACTTC | CSAIVGASETQYF
TRBJ2-3 | TRBD2 | . | TRBV7-2 | TGTGCCAGCAGCTACCCTGGACTAGCGGGGGGTCTTGATACGCAGTATTTT | CASSYPGLAGGLDTQYF
TRBJ2-1 | . | . | TRBV7-2 | TGTGCCAGCACCCAAAATGGGAATGAGCAGTTCTTC | CASTQNGNEQFF
TRBJ1-1 | . | . | TRBV3-1 | TGTGCCAGCAGCCAGAGACAGCAGAACACTGAAGCTTTCTTT | CASSQRQQNTEAFF
TRBJ2-5 | TRBD1 | . | TRBV10-2 | TGCGCCAGCAGTGAGCCAGTAACAGGGGGCGCAGAGACCCAGTACTTC | CASSEPVTGGAETQYF
TRBJ2-7 | . | once | TRBV7-3 | TGTGCCAGCAGCGTAGGGACTGCACAAGGGGCCCAGTACTTC | CASSVGTAQGAQYF
TRBJ2-3 | TRBD2 | . | TRBV28 | TGTGCCAGCAGTTTCCTAGCGGCGGGCACAGATACGCAGTATTTT | CASSFLAAGTDTQYF
TRBJ1-5 | . | . | TRBV4-2 | TGTGCCAGCAGCCAAGATAGCTCCAGGGTAACTTTCGACGATCAGCCCCAGCATTTT | CASSQDSSRVTFDDQPQHF
TRBJ2-7 | . | . | TRBV20-1 | TGCAGTGCAAGGGCCCGGGACGGAGCATACGAGCAGTACTTC | CSARARDGAYEQYF
TRBJ2-7 | TRBD1 | . | TRBV12-3/TRBV12-4 | TGTGCCAGCAGTATTCGGGACAGTCCCTACGAGCAGTACTTC | CASSIRDSPYEQYF
TRBJ2-5 | . | . | TRBV15 | TGTGCCACCAGCAGAGATCTGCAGAGACAAGAGATCCAGTACTTC | CATSRDLQRQEIQYF
TRBJ1-1 | . | . | TRBV4-1 | TGCGCCAGCAGCCAGCCGGGACTGAAATTTAAGTGGGGAGCTTTCTTT | CASSQPGLKFKWGAFF
TRBJ2-7 | . | few | TRBV4-2 | TGTGCCAGCAGCCTCCAGGCGGCCAGCTCCTACGAGCAGTACTTC | CASSLQAASSYEQYF
TRBJ1-5 | . | . | TRBV15 | TGTGCCACCAGCAGAGGTGAATCTACAGCTCAGCCCCAGCATTTT | CATSRGESTAQPQHF
TRBJ1-1 | . | . | TRBV7-3 | TGTGCCAGTCTTTTTTCGGGACAAAACACTGAAGCTTTCTTT | CASLFSGQNTEAFF
TRBJ2-4 | . | . | TRBV24-1 | TGTGCCACCAGTGATTTCCCGGGAGAAGACCGAAACATTCAGTACTTC | CATSDFPGEDRNIQYF
TRBJ2-5 | TRBD1 | . | TRBV6-6 | TGTGCCAGCAGGGACTCAACAGGGGGCGAAGGAGAGACCCAGTACTTC | CASRDSTGGEGETQYF